This is a list of T cell receptor beta chains from one sample in a study of CDR3 diversity in severe acne. TCRdb used MiXCR to reprocess the PCR reads, holding one entry per CDR3 protein. The table shows approximately 84,000 distinct CDR3 sequences, with approximately 51% occurring only once. Sequenced sample: blood. Receptor source: a male donor in good health, without acne. Each CDR3 is given with its conserved first and last residue. A D gene is named only where the DNA matches it firmly. Expanded clones get a size class; other rows say once, few or many, or leave the size out.

once,TRBV29-1,TRBD2,TRBJ2-7,TGCAGCGTGGGACTAGCGGGATTACACGAGCAGTACTTC,CSVGLAGLHEQYF
many,TRBV14,-,TRBJ2-7,TGTGCCAGCAGCCAAGTGGTGGGCACACGCGAGCAGTACTTC,CASSQVVGTREQYF
-,TRBV2,-,TRBJ2-7,TGTGCCAGCAGTATAGTGCGGGGCTCCTACGAGCAGTACTTC,CASSIVRGSYEQYF
-,TRBV7-7,-,TRBJ2-7,TGTGCTAGCAGCCAGGGACGCTACGAGCAGTACTTC,CASSQGRYEQYF
many,TRBV20-1,TRBD2,TRBJ2-1,TGCAGTGCTAGAGATTTCAGAACTAGCGCTTCCTCCTACAATGAGCAGTTCTTC,CSARDFRTSASSYNEQFF
-,TRBV7-6,-,TRBJ1-5,TGTGCCAGCAGCCCGGGACTAGCGGGGGGGTTTAATGAGCAGCCCCAGCATTTT,CASSPGLAGGFNEQPQHF
-,TRBV20-1,TRBD2,TRBJ2-7,TGCAGTGCCACCCCCTTAGCGGGAGGCCTCCCCTACGAGCAGTACTTC,CSATPLAGGLPYEQYF
many,TRBV7-9,TRBD1,TRBJ1-2,TGTGCCAGCAGCTCGGGACAGGTCTATGGCTACACCTTC,CASSSGQVYGYTF
-,TRBV7-6,-,TRBJ1-1,TGTGCCAGCAGCGCCGAATTATCGAACACTGAAGCTTTCTTT,CASSAELSNTEAFF
once,TRBV3-1,-,TRBJ2-7,TGTGCCAGCAGCCTCTGGACAGAAGGGGGGCTCTACGAGCAGTACTTC,CASSLWTEGGLYEQYF
-,TRBV3-1,-,TRBJ2-2,TGTGCCAGCAGCCTTAGGACAGGGAGGGTCAGCGGGGAGCTGTTTTTT,CASSLRTGRVSGELFF
few,TRBV29-1,TRBD1,TRBJ2-5,TGCAGCGTTGCTCTCCGGGACAGGGGGCAAGAGACCCAGTACTTC,CSVALRDRGQETQYF
many,TRBV25-1,-,TRBJ1-1,TGTGCCAGCGGCAATATGGGGGAAAGTGAAGCTTTCTTT,CASGNMGESEAFF
-,TRBV20-1,TRBD2,TRBJ2-7,TGCAGTGCTAGAGGAGAACTAGCGGGAGCAGGGTACGAGCAGTACTTC,CSARGELAGAGYEQYF
-,TRBV7-2,-,TRBJ1-4,TGTGCCAGCAGCTCCGGGGGAGAGAATGAAAAACTGTTTTTT,CASSSGGENEKLFF
few,TRBV19,TRBD2,TRBJ2-7,TGTGCCAGTAGTACGCCGGGACTAGGCTACGAGCAGTACTTC,CASSTPGLGYEQYF
medium-sized,TRBV20-1,-,TRBJ2-1,TGCAGTGAGAAATCCACCATCAATGAGCAGTTCTTC,CSEKSTINEQFF
-,TRBV29-1,TRBD1,TRBJ1-1,TGCAGCGCCGAACAGGGGGGCACTGAAGCTTTCTTT,CSAEQGGTEAFF
many,TRBV20-1,TRBD1,TRBJ2-7,TGCAGTGCTAGTCTTCGTAGGCGACAGGGTAGGGTAGCGACCGCCTACGAGCAGTACTTC,CSASLRRRQGRVATAYEQYF
-,TRBV9,TRBD2,TRBJ2-5,TGTGCCAGCAGCATAGGCGGGGGACTAGCGGTAGAGACCCAGTACTTC,CASSIGGGLAVETQYF
-,TRBV7-9,TRBD1,TRBJ2-1,TGTGCCAGCAGCTTCAACCGGGACAGGGTATCTTGGGGACACGGTGAGCAGTTCTTC,CASSFNRDRVSWGHGEQFF
-,TRBV11-2,-,TRBJ1-6,TGTGCCAGCAGCACTGGGAATTCACCCCTCCACTTT,CASSTGNSPLHF
few,TRBV29-1,-,TRBJ1-2,TGCAGCGGACGAGTGGACGGACGGGGCTACACCTTC,CSGRVDGRGYTF
-,TRBV9,TRBD1,TRBJ1-6,TGTGCCAGCAGCGTTGCCGGGACAGGGCATTCACCCCTCCACTTT,CASSVAGTGHSPLHF
-,TRBV7-9,-,TRBJ2-3,TGTGCCAGCTGGCAAGGCAAAGCGCAGTATTTT,CASWQGKAQYF
-,TRBV5-4,TRBD1,TRBJ1-2,TGTGCCAGCAGCCCTTGGACAGGGGCCAACTATGGCTACACCTTC,CASSPWTGANYGYTF
many,TRBV24-1,TRBD1,TRBJ2-5,TGTGCCACCAGGGGGACAGGCCAAGAGACCCAGTACTTC,CATRGTGQETQYF
once,TRBV6-5,-,TRBJ1-1,TGTGCCAGCAGGTGGGAAACTGAAGCTTTCTTT,CASRWETEAFF